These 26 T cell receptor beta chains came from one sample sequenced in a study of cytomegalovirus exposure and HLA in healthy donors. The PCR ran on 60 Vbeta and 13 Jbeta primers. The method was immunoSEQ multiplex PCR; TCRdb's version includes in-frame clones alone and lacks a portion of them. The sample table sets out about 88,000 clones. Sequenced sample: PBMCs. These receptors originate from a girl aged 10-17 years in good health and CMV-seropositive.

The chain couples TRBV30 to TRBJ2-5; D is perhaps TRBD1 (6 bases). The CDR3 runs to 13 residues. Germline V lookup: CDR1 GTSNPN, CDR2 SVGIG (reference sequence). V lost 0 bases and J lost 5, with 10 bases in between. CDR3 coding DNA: TGTGCCTGGAGTGTTTCAGGGGCGGAGACCCAGTACTTC. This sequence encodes CAWSVSGAETQYF.

CDR3: CATAIWGVQYF. CDR3 nucleotides: TGTGCCACCGCGATATGGGGGGTCCAGTACTTC. The V call is TRBV6-5, the J call TRBJ2-7; possible D gene TRBD2, 6 bases. The V end lost 10 bases, the J end lost 10 bases, and 17 bases lay between the germline ends. This CDR3 is 11 amino acids long. Germline loops: CDR1 MNHEY, CDR2 SVGAGI.

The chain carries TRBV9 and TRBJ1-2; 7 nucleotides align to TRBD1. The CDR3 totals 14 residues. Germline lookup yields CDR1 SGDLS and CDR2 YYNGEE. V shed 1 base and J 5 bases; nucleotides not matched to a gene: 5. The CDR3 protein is CASSVNRGGYGYTF. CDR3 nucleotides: TGTGCCAGCAGCGTAAACAGGGGTGGGTATGGCTACACCTTC.

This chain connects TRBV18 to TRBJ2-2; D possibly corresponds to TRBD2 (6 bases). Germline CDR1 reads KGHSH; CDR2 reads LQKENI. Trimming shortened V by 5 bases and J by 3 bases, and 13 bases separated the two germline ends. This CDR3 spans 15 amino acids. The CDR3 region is CASSVNGGDTGELFF. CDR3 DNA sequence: TGTGCCAGCTCAGTTAACGGGGGAGACACCGGGGAGCTGTTTTTT.

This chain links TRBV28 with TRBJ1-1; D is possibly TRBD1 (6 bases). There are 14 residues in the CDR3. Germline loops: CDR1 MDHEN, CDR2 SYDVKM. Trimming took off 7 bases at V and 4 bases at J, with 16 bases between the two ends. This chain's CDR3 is CASTVQGRPTEAFF. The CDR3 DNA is TGTGCCAGCACCGTCCAGGGGCGCCCCACTGAAGCTTTCTTT.

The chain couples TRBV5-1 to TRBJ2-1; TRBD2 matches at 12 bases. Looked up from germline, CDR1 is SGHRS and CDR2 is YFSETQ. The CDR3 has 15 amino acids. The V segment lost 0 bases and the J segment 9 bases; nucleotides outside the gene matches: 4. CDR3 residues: CASSLGTSGAGEQFF. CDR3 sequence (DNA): TGCGCCAGCAGCTTGGGGACTAGCGGGGCGGGTGAGCAGTTCTTC. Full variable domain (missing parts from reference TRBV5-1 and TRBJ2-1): KAGVTQTPRYLIKTRGQQVTLSCSPISGHRSVSWYQQTPGQGLQFLFEYFSETQRNKGNFPGRFSGRQFSNSRSEMNVSTLELGDSALYLCASSLGTSGAGEQFFGPGTRLTVL.

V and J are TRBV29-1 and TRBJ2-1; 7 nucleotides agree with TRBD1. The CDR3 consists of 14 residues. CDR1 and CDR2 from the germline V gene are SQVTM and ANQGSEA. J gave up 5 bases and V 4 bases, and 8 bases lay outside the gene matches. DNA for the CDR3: TGCAGCGTTGTGGGCAGGGGGTCCGACAATGAGCAGTTCTTC. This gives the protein CSVVGRGSDNEQFF.

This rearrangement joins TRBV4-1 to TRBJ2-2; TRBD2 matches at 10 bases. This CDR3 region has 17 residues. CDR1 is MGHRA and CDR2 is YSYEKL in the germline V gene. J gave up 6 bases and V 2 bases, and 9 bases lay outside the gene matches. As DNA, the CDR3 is TGCGCCAGCAGCCAAAGGGTGAGCGGGGGGGCCTCCGGGGAGCTGTTTTTT. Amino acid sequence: CASSQRVSGGASGELFF.

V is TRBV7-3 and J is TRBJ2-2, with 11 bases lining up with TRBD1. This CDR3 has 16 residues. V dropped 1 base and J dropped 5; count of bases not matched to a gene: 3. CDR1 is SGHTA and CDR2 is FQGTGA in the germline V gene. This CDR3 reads CASSLRDRGNTGELFF. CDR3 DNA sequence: TGTGCCAGCAGCTTAAGGGACAGGGGGAATACCGGGGAGCTGTTTTTT.

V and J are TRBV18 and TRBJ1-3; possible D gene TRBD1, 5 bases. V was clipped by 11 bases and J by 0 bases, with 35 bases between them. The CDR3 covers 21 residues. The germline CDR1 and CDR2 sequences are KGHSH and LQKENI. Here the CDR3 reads CAGRQDGSSGLAEDSGNTIYF. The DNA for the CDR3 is TGTGCCGGACGACAAGATGGTAGCTCAGGGTTGGCGGAAGACTCTGGAAACACCATATATTTT.

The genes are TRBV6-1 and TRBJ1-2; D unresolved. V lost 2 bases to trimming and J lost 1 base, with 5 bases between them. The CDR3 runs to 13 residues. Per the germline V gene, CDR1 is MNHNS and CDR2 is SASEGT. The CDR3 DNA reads TGTGCCAGCAGTGAATTAGTTAACTATGGCTACACCTTC. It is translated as CASSELVNYGYTF.

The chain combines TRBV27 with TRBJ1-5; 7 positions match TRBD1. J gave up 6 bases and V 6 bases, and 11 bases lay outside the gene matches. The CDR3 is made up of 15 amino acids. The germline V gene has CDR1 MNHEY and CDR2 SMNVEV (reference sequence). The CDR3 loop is CASRYTGDLIQPQHF. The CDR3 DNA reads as TGTGCCAGCAGATATACAGGGGACCTAATTCAGCCCCAGCATTTT.

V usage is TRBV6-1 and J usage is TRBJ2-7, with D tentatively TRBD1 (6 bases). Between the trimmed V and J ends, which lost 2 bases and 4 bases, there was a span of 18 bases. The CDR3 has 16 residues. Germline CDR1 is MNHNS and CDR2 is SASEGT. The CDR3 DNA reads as TGTGCCAGCAGTGAAAGGGTAGGACGGACAGCATACGAGCAGTACTTC. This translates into CASSERVGRTAYEQYF.

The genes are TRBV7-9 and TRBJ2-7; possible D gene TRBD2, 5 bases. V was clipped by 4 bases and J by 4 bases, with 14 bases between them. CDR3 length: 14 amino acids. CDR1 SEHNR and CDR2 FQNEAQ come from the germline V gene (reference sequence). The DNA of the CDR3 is TGTGCCAGCAGCTCACCCGGACTGCCTTACGAGCAGTACTTC. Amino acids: CASSSPGLPYEQYF.

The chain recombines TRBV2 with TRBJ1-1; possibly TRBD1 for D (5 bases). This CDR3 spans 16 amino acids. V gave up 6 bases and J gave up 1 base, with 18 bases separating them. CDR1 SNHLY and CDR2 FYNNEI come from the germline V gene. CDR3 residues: CASSASRVGKNTEAFF. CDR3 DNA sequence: TGTGCCAGCAGCGCGAGCAGGGTTGGAAAGAACACTGAAGCTTTCTTT.

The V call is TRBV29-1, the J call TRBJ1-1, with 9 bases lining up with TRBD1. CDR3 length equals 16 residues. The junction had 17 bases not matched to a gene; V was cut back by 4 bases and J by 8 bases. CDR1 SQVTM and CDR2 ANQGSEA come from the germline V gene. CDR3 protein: CSVGGQGRGEWGEAFF. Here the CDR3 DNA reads TGCAGCGTTGGAGGACAGGGGAGAGGGGAGTGGGGGGAAGCTTTCTTT.

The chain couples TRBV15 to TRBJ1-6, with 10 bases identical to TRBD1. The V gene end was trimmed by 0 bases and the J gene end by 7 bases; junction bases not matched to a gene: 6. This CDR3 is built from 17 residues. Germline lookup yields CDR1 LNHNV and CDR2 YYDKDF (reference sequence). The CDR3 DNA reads TGTGCCACCAGCAGAGATCCCCCGGGACAGGGGAATTCACCCCTCCACTTT. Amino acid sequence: CATSRDPPGQGNSPLHF.

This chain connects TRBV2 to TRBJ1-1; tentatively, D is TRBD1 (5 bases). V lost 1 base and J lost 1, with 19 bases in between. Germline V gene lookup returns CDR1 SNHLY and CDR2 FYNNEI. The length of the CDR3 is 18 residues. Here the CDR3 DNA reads TGTGCCAGCAGTGAAGTGGAGGGACCCCCGTCGGAGAACACTGAAGCTTTCTTT. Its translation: CASSEVEGPPSENTEAFF. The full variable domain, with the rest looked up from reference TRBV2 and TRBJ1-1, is EPEVTQTPSHQVTQMGQEVILRCVPISNHLYFYWYRQILGQKVEFLVSFYNNEISEKSEIFDDQFSVERPDGSNFTLKIRSTKLEDSAMYFCASSEVEGPPSENTEAFFGQGTRLTVV.

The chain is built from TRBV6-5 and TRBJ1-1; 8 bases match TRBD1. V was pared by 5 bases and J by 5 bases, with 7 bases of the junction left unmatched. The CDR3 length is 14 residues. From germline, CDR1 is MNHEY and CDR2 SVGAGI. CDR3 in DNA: TGTGCCAGCAGTGCAGGGGGCGCAGGTACTGAAGCTTTCTTT. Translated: CASSAGGAGTEAFF.

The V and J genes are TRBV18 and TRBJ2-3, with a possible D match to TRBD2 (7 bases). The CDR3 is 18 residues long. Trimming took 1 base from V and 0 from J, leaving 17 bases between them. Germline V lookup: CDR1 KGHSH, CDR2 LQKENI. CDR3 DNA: TGTGCCAGCTCACCACGGTTCGACGGGGGGCGTAGCACAGATACGCAGTATTTT. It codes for CASSPRFDGGRSTDTQYF.

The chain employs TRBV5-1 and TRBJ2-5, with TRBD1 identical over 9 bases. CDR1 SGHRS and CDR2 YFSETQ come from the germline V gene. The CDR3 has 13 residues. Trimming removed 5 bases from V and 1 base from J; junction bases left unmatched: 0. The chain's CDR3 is CASRTGGQETQYF. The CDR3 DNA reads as TGCGCCAGCAGGACAGGGGGCCAAGAGACCCAGTACTTC.

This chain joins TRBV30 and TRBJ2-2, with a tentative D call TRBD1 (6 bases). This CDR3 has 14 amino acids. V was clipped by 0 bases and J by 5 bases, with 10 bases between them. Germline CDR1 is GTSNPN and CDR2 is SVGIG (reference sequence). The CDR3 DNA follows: TGTGCCTGGAGTGTACAAGGGGGTACCGGGGAGCTGTTTTTT. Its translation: CAWSVQGGTGELFF.

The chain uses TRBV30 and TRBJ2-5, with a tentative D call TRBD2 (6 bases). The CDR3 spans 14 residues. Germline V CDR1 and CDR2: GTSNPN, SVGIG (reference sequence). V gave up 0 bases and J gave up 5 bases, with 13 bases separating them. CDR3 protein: CAWSVRRGTETQYF. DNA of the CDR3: TGTGCCTGGAGTGTACGGAGGGGAACCGAGACCCAGTACTTC. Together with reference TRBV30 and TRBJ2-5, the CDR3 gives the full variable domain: SQTIHQWPATLVQPVGSPLSLECTVEGTSNPNLYWYRQAAGRGLQLLFYSVGIGQISSEVPQNLSASRPQDRQFILSSKKLLLSDSGFYLCAWSVRRGTETQYFGPGTRLLVL.

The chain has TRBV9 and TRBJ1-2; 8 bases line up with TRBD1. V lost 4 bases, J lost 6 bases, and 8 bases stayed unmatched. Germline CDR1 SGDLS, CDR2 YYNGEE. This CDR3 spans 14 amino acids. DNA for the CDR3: TGTGCCAGCAGCTTCGGACAGGGTGGGAATGGCTACACCTTC. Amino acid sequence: CASSFGQGGNGYTF.

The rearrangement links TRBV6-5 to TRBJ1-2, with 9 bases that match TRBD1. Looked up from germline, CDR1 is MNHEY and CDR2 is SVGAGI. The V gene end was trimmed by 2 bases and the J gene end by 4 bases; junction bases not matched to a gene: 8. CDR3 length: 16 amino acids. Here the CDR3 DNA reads TGTGCCAGCAGTTACCTGCCGGGACAGGGAGGCTATGGCTACACCTTC. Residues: CASSYLPGQGGYGYTF.

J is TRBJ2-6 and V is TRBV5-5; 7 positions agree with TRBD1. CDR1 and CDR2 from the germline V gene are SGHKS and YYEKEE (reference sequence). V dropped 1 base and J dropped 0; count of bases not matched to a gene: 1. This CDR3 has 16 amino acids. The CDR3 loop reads CASSLTGDSGANVLTF. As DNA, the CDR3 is TGTGCCAGCAGCTTGACAGGGGACTCTGGGGCCAACGTCCTGACTTTC.